These 25 T cell receptor beta chains originate from one sample sequenced in a study of CD8 T cells in Susac syndrome. The authors reverse transcribed roughly 0.5 to 1 ug RNA with random hexamers. TCRdb reanalysed the immunoSEQ multiplex PCR reads using MiXCR and keeps one entry per CDR3 protein. In the table there are under 350,000 distinct CDR3 sequences, about 91% of which are singletons. The specimen was CD4+ T cells from PBMCs. These receptors were collected from a human donor with multiple sclerosis.

This clonotype was found once. The chain has TRBV6-1 and TRBJ1-6; D call uncertain. CDR1 is MNHNS, CDR2 SASEGT, per germline. The CDR3 totals 13 residues. Trimming left V 6 bases short and J 8 bases short, with 11 bases between. The CDR3 nucleotides are TGTGCCAGCAGCACTCTCACGGATTCACCCCTCCACTTT. Translated, it gives CASSTLTDSPLHF.

The chain is built from TRBV2 and TRBJ1-1; D is possibly TRBD1 (6 bases). The V end lost 5 bases, the J end lost 2 bases, and 12 bases lay between the germline ends. The CDR3 is 14 residues long. CDR1 and CDR2 (germline): SNHLY, FYNNEI. CDR3 region: CASSRQAANTEAFF. DNA for the CDR3: TGTGCCAGCAGTCGACAGGCGGCAAACACTGAAGCTTTCTTT.

The J gene is TRBJ1-3, the V gene TRBV6-1; 10 nucleotides agree with TRBD1. The CDR3 extends over 17 amino acids. The germline V gene encodes CDR1 MNHNS and CDR2 SASEGT. The junction had 8 bases not matched to a gene; V was cut back by 6 bases and J by 0 bases. The CDR3 loop is CASRAGQGTRSGNTIYF. In DNA form, the CDR3 reads TGTGCCAGCAGGGCGGGACAGGGGACCCGCTCTGGAAACACCATATATTTT.

J is TRBJ2-3 and V is TRBV29-1; a possible D gene is TRBD2 (5 bases). The ends were cut back, 3 bases at V and 6 bases at J, with 10 bases in the middle. Germline-derived CDR1 and CDR2 are SQVTM and ANQGSEA. The CDR3 runs 12 residues. Written as DNA, the CDR3 is TGCAGCGTTGAGCTGCTAGCCGATACGCAGTATTTT. Amino acid sequence: CSVELLADTQYF.

Notes on this clonotype: Germline and junction disagree at one end, which may indicate a read error. V usage is TRBV5-6 and J usage is TRBJ2-1; 11 bases are a match to TRBD2. Germline V lookup: CDR1 SGHDT, CDR2 YYEEEE. The CDR3 has 19 amino acids. The CDR3, as DNA: TGTGCCAGCAGCCCCCTCAGCAGGCTAGCGGGAGGAGATTACAGTGAGCAGTTCTTC. It yields the protein CASSPLSRLAGGDYSEQFF. The whole variable domain, remainder taken from reference TRBV5-6 and TRBJ2-1, is DAGVTQSPTHLIKTRGQQVTLRCSPKSGHDTVSWYQQALGQGPQFIFQYYEEEERQRGNFPDRFSGHQFPNYSSELNVNALLLGDSALYLCASSPLSRLAGGDYSEQFFGPGTRLTVL.

The chain links TRBV12-5 to TRBJ2-2; 11 nucleotides line up with TRBD1. J lost 8 bases, V lost 5 bases, and 10 bases had no gene match. The CDR3 is made up of 16 amino acids. Germline V gene lookup returns CDR1 LGHNT and CDR2 FRNRAP. The CDR3 DNA is TGTGCTAGTGGTCCCTGGACAGGGGGCGAGTTTGGGGAGCTGTTTTTT. Protein: CASGPWTGGEFGELFF.

CDR3 bases: TGTGCCAGCAGCTTAAACGGGGGGTCGGCCTACGAGCAGTACTTC. It specifies CASSLNGGSAYEQYF. The V call is TRBV7-3, the J call TRBJ2-7; the match to TRBD2 covers 7 bases. The J segment lost 2 bases and the V segment lost 1 base, leaving 5 bases of the junction unmatched. CDR1 is SGHTA, CDR2 FQGTGA, per germline. The CDR3 has 15 residues.

The chain employs TRBV20-1 and TRBJ1-4, with TRBD1 identical over 7 bases. Germline trimming cut 5 bases from V and 4 bases from J; bases unmatched to any gene: 10. Germline-derived CDR1 and CDR2 are DFQATT and SNEGSKA (reference sequence). This CDR3 is 15 amino acids long. The CDR3 nucleotides read TGCAGTGCTCCTCGCAGCGGGGACAGTAATGAAAAACTGTTTTTT. Encoded protein: CSAPRSGDSNEKLFF.

The V gene is TRBV29-1, the J gene TRBJ1-1, with D unresolved. Trimming shortened V by 6 bases and J by 6 bases, and 14 bases separated the two germline ends. Germline V CDR1 and CDR2: SQVTM, ANQGSEA. The CDR3 runs to 12 residues. For the CDR3, the DNA is TGCAGCGTGGTGCGGGCCTACGCTGAAGCTTTCTTT. It is translated as CSVVRAYAEAFF. The full variable domain, completed using reference TRBV29-1 and TRBJ1-1, is SAVISQKPSRDICQRGTSLTIQCQVDSQVTMMFWYRQQPGQSLTLIATANQGSEATYESGFVIDKFPISRPNLTFSTLTVSNMSPEDSSIYLCSVVRAYAEAFFGQGTRLTVV.

V usage is TRBV18 and J usage is TRBJ2-3, with 9 bases lining up with TRBD2. The CDR3 is 15 amino acids. CDR1 KGHSH and CDR2 LQKENI come from the germline V gene. Trimming at V came to 4 bases and at J to 4 bases, leaving 6 bases not matched to a gene. The CDR3 DNA reads TGTGCCAGCTCACTAGCGGGAGAGGCCCCAGATACGCAGTATTTT. Translating gives CASSLAGEAPDTQYF.

The chain employs TRBV18 and TRBJ2-3; unclear D gene. V was pared by 4 bases and J by 2 bases, with 13 bases between. The CDR3 contains 15 residues. The germline V gene has CDR1 KGHSH and CDR2 LQKENI. CDR3 bases: TGTGCCAGCTCACGAGGTGCCCCTACCACAGATACGCAGTATTTT. Its translation is CASSRGAPTTDTQYF.

The V call is TRBV20-1, the J call TRBJ1-5; D might be TRBD1 (6 bases). Deletions cut 3 bases from V and 5 bases from J, with 11 bases between. This CDR3 contains 13 residues. CDR1 is DFQATT and CDR2 is SNEGSKA in the germline V gene (reference sequence). The CDR3: CSASNREYQPQHF. The DNA of the CDR3 is TGCAGTGCTAGTAACAGGGAATATCAGCCCCAGCATTTT.

This clonotype has a single count. V gene TRBV6-2 or TRBV6-3 combines with J gene TRBJ2-6; D is possibly TRBD2 (5 bases). V was pared by 2 bases and J by 3 bases, with 11 bases between. This CDR3 contains 16 residues. Germline V lookup: CDR1 MNHEY, CDR2 SVGEGT. This CDR3 reads CASSYLGRGGANVLTF. DNA for the CDR3: TGTGCCAGCAGTTACCTGGGGAGAGGTGGGGCCAACGTCCTGACTTTC.

The chain carries TRBV7-9 and TRBJ2-2, with TRBD2 as a possible D gene (7 bases). Germline CDR1 SEHNR, CDR2 FQNEAQ (reference sequence). V was shortened by 8 bases and J by 3 bases, with 25 bases between the two germline ends. This CDR3 region has 18 residues. The CDR3 here is CASQEGVGGLGDTGELFF. DNA of the CDR3: TGTGCCAGCCAGGAGGGGGTCGGAGGACTAGGGGACACCGGGGAGCTGTTTTTT.

The chain is built from TRBV11-2 and TRBJ1-1; maybe TRBD1 (6 bases). The germline gives CDR1 SGHAT, CDR2 FQNNGV. Deletions cut 5 bases from V and 6 bases from J, with 13 bases between. The CDR3 runs 13 residues. The CDR3: CASSLRGGAEAFF. The DNA for the CDR3 is TGTGCCAGCAGCCTCCGAGGGGGGGCTGAAGCTTTCTTT.

The chain uses TRBV5-1 and TRBJ1-2; D is unresolved. The germline CDR1 and CDR2 sequences are SGHRS and YFSETQ. V was pared by 0 bases and J by 4 bases, with 16 bases between. The CDR3 is 16 amino acids. CDR3 sequence reads: CASSLVAGPATYGYTF. CDR3 bases: TGCGCCAGCAGCTTGGTCGCAGGCCCGGCTACCTATGGCTACACCTTC.

The genes are TRBV5-6 and TRBJ1-3, with D maybe TRBD1 (6 bases). The CDR3 spans 14 residues. Germline V gives CDR1 SGHDT, CDR2 YYEEEE. The V and J ends lost 1 base and 3 bases respectively, with 8 bases between them. CDR3 protein: CASSLKGGGNTIYF. The CDR3 DNA reads TGTGCCAGCAGCTTGAAAGGGGGTGGAAACACCATATATTTT.

This chain uses TRBV7-8 with TRBJ2-1; D ambiguous. Germline V gene data show CDR1 as SGHVS and CDR2 as FQNEAQ. The V end was cut by 5 bases, the J end by 7 bases, with 12 bases between. The CDR3 extends over 13 amino acids. The CDR3 region is CASSHRNLNEQFF. The DNA of the CDR3 is TGTGCCAGCAGCCACCGGAACTTGAATGAGCAGTTCTTC. The full variable domain, completed using reference TRBV7-8 and TRBJ2-1, is GAGVSQSPRYKVAKRGQDVALRCDPISGHVSLFWYQQALGQGPEFLTYFQNEAQLDKSGLPSDRFFAERPEGSVSTLKIQRTQQEDSAVYLCASSHRNLNEQFFGPGTRLTVL.

The CDR3 region is CASSQFTSGEQFF. CDR3 in DNA: TGTGCCAGCAGCCAATTTACTAGTGGTGAGCAGTTCTTC. V is TRBV3-1 and J is TRBJ2-1; tentative D call: TRBD2 (5 bases). Trimming pared 2 bases from V and 9 bases from J, leaving 11 bases between. This CDR3 has 13 amino acids. CDR1 and CDR2 (germline): LGHDT, YNNKEL (reference sequence).

The chain has TRBV20-1 and TRBJ1-1; 7 positions match TRBD1. This CDR3 comprises 15 residues. Per the germline V gene, CDR1 is DFQATT and CDR2 is SNEGSKA (reference sequence). Germline trimming cut 3 bases from V and 1 base from J; bases unmatched to any gene: 8. The chain's CDR3 is CSASADREENTEAFF. In nucleotides, the CDR3 is TGCAGTGCTAGTGCCGACAGGGAAGAGAACACTGAAGCTTTCTTT.

This clonotype was seen just once. The chain is built from TRBV9 and TRBJ2-3; unclear D gene. This CDR3 comprises 14 residues. V gave up 0 bases and J gave up 4 bases, with 9 bases separating them. CDR1 and CDR2 from the germline V gene are SGDLS and YYNGEE. CDR3 DNA: TGTGCCAGCAGCGTAGGGGTTGGATCAGATACGCAGTATTTT. Its protein is CASSVGVGSDTQYF.

The chain is built from TRBV29-1 and TRBJ2-3, with D tentatively TRBD2 (6 bases). V was shortened by 2 bases and J by 0 bases, with 12 bases between the two germline ends. The CDR3 is 15 amino acids. Germline-derived CDR1 and CDR2 are SQVTM and ANQGSEA. CDR3 sequence reads: CSVESSGSSTDTQYF. The CDR3 DNA sequence: TGCAGCGTTGAATCAAGCGGGTCTAGCACAGATACGCAGTATTTT.

This chain joins TRBV25-1 and TRBJ2-1, with D maybe TRBD2 (7 bases). V lost 3 bases to trimming and J lost 12 bases, with 12 bases between them. Germline V gene lookup returns CDR1 MGHDK and CDR2 SYGVNS. CDR3 length: 12 amino acids. The DNA of the CDR3 is TGTGCCAGCAGTGAGATCCGGGGGGCGCAGTTCTTC. It specifies CASSEIRGAQFF.

The genes are TRBV10-1 and TRBJ2-1; D ambiguous. From germline, CDR1 is WNHNN and CDR2 SYGVQD (reference sequence). This CDR3 is 13 amino acids long. The V gene lost 0 bases and the J gene lost 5 bases, with 5 bases spanning the gap. CDR3 in DNA: TGCGCCAGCAGTGAGTCTGGCGACAATGAGCAGTTCTTC. This translates into CASSESGDNEQFF.

The gene calls are TRBV19 and TRBJ1-6; TRBD1 is a possible D gene (6 bases). The V end lost 6 bases, the J end lost 5 bases, and 17 bases lay between the germline ends. The CDR3 loop spans 16 amino acids. CDR1 is LNHDA and CDR2 is SQIVND in the germline V gene (reference sequence). This CDR3 reads CASRKDRPYNNSPLHF. The CDR3 coding sequence is TGTGCCAGTAGAAAAGACAGGCCCTACAATAATTCACCCCTCCACTTT.